The 13 T cell receptor beta chains listed next were all sequenced from one sample in a study of cytomegalovirus exposure and HLA in healthy donors. The PCR had 60 Vbeta and 13 Jbeta primers. TCRdb's table, derived via immunoSEQ multiplex PCR, lists solely in-frame clones and lacks some. Its listing shows about 49,000 clones. Material for sequencing was PBMCs. These receptors originate from a man between 18 and 29 years old in good health and CMV-seropositive.

The chain links TRBV20-1 to TRBJ1-5, with D tentatively TRBD1 (6 bases). The V end was cut by 5 bases, the J end by 5 bases, with 7 bases between. The germline CDR1 and CDR2 sequences are DFQATT and SNEGSKA (reference sequence). This CDR3 has 11 amino acids. The CDR3 DNA is TGCAGTGCTGGACAGTATCAGCCCCAGCATTTT. This translates into CSAGQYQPQHF.

The chain's CDR3 is CASSPESGRDSYNEQFF. The CDR3, as DNA: TGTGCCAGCAGCCCGGAAAGCGGGAGAGATTCCTACAATGAGCAGTTCTTC. The gene calls are TRBV7-6 and TRBJ2-1; TRBD2 agrees at 8 bases. The CDR3 length is 17 residues. V lost 5 bases, J lost 1 base, and 10 bases stayed unmatched. From germline, CDR1 is SGHVS and CDR2 FNYEAQ.

The gene calls are TRBV5-6 and TRBJ2-5; 8 bases line up with TRBD1. From germline, CDR1 is SGHDT and CDR2 YYEEEE. Germline trimming cut 4 bases from V and 3 bases from J; bases unmatched to any gene: 8. CDR3 length equals 15 residues. The chain's CDR3 is CASSPITDREETQYF. As DNA, the CDR3 is TGTGCCAGCAGCCCAATAACGGACAGGGAAGAGACCCAGTACTTC.

The gene calls are TRBV19 and TRBJ2-1; TRBD2 agrees at 8 bases. The CDR3 consists of 18 residues. Germline V gene sequence: CDR1 LNHDA, CDR2 SQIVND (reference sequence). Germline trimming cut 2 bases from V and 0 bases from J; bases unmatched to any gene: 9. The CDR3 bases are TGTGCCAGTAGTATAAGGACTAGCTACTTACGCTCCTACAATGAGCAGTTCTTC. Translated: CASSIRTSYLRSYNEQFF.

J is TRBJ2-7 and V is TRBV27, with a tentative D call TRBD2 (6 bases). This CDR3 spans 14 amino acids. Trimming removed 0 bases at V and 6 bases at J, with 12 bases between. Germline-derived CDR1 and CDR2 are MNHEY and SMNVEV (reference sequence). The CDR3 spells CASSLSRGSVEQYF. CDR3 coding DNA: TGTGCCAGCAGTTTATCCCGGGGGTCGGTCGAGCAGTACTTC.

V gene TRBV7-9 combines with J gene TRBJ2-3, with 15 bases lining up with TRBD2. The CDR3 runs 17 residues. Germline V gene data show CDR1 as SEHNR and CDR2 as FQNEAQ (reference sequence). V shed 2 bases and J 5 bases; nucleotides not matched to a gene: 5. The DNA for the CDR3 is TGTGCCAGCAGCTTAATTCGGGGACTAGCGGGAGGAGATACGCAGTATTTT. It is translated as CASSLIRGLAGGDTQYF.

The chain carries TRBV11-2 and TRBJ2-7, with TRBD1 matching over 7 bases. J lost 2 bases, V lost 5 bases, and 9 bases had no gene match. Germline CDR1 SGHAT, CDR2 FQNNGV. The CDR3 totals 15 residues. The CDR3 coding sequence is TGTGCCAGCAGCCCTATCCGGGACAGTGCCTACGAGCAGTACTTC. It specifies CASSPIRDSAYEQYF. The full variable domain, in which reference TRBV11-2 and TRBJ2-7 provide the parts outside the CDR3, is EAGVAQSPRYKIIEKRQSVAFWCNPISGHATLYWYQQILGQGPKLLIQFQNNGVVDDSQLPKDRFSAERLKGVDSTLKIQPAKLEDSAVYLCASSPIRDSAYEQYFGPGTRLTVT.

The chain is built from TRBV27 and TRBJ2-2; TRBD2 might be the D (6 bases). Between the trimmed V and J ends, which lost 8 bases and 5 bases, there was a span of 15 bases. Germline V gene sequence: CDR1 MNHEY, CDR2 SMNVEV (reference sequence). There are 14 residues in the CDR3. The CDR3 DNA is TGTGCCAGCGGGACGGGAGTAGGTACCGGGGAGCTGTTTTTT. Its translation is CASGTGVGTGELFF.

The rearrangement links TRBV5-6 to TRBJ2-3; 14 bases line up with TRBD2. Per the germline V gene, CDR1 is SGHDT and CDR2 is YYEEEE. The CDR3 length is 18 residues. With V trimmed by 5 bases and J by 4 bases, 12 bases remained unmatched. This CDR3 is CASSPGTSGSFMADTQYF. CDR3 coding DNA: TGTGCCAGCAGTCCCGGGACTAGCGGGAGTTTTATGGCAGATACGCAGTATTTT.

This sequence joins TRBV5-1 and TRBJ2-7; the D is unclear. Germline lookup yields CDR1 SGHRS and CDR2 YFSETQ. V lost 0 bases and J lost 4, with 8 bases in between. The CDR3 loop spans 13 amino acids. This CDR3 is CASSLGYGYEQYF. The CDR3, as DNA: TGCGCCAGCAGCTTGGGGTACGGGTACGAGCAGTACTTC.

V and J are TRBV19 and TRBJ2-7; possibly TRBD2 for D (5 bases). Germline V lookup: CDR1 LNHDA, CDR2 SQIVND (reference sequence). V lost 5 bases to trimming and J lost 0 bases, with 14 bases between them. The CDR3 covers 15 residues. DNA of the CDR3: TGTGCCAGTAGTTTTGGGAGTTGGGGCTCCTACGAGCAGTACTTC. It encodes CASSFGSWGSYEQYF.

V gene TRBV28 combines with J gene TRBJ2-1; 7 nucleotides match TRBD2. Germline lookup yields CDR1 MDHEN and CDR2 SYDVKM. The CDR3 covers 17 residues. V gave up 3 bases and J gave up 2 bases; unmatched junction bases: 10. The CDR3 protein is CASSFRWREKAYNEQFF. CDR3 DNA: TGTGCCAGCAGTTTCCGGTGGCGGGAGAAAGCCTACAATGAGCAGTTCTTC.

The chain carries TRBV12-2 and TRBJ1-6. TRBV12-2 is reported as a pseudogene. There are 17 residues in the CDR3. The CDR3 loop is CASRLAAKQFYNSPLHF. CDR3 bases: TGTGCAAGTCGCTTAGCAGCGAAGCAGTTCTATAATTCACCCCTCCACTTT.